The subject of this entry is one T cell receptor beta chain. What it binds is unknown. The sample originates from a study of vaccination effects on CD4 cells after COVID-19. J gave up 0 bases and V 4 bases, and 9 bases lay outside the gene matches. Germline V gives CDR1 SGHRS, CDR2 YFSETQ. CDR3 length equals 17 residues. Produced via immunoSEQ multiplex PCR; TCRdb's table is partial and in-frame only. The data contain 26,000 or so clones, roughly 74% of them singletons. The ViraFEST assay expanded antigen-specific CD4+ T cells with viral peptide pools before sequencing. Following a roughly eleven-day culture, CD4+ T cells were purified. None of these healthy vaccinees had been infected with SARS-CoV-2 before vaccination.

The starting material was CD4+ T cells from PBMCs cultured with HCoV-NL63 spike peptides, obtained before COVID-19 vaccination. The TCR sequence derives from a human donor who received a COVID-19 vaccine. This chain joins TRBV5-1 and TRBJ1-4; TRBD1 matches at 7 bases. In DNA, the CDR3 is TGCGCCAGCAGCCCAGGGGGTAGGATTACAACTAATGAAAAACTGTTTTTT. Its protein is CASSPGGRITTNEKLFF.